This TCR beta chain was obtained from a study of T cell responses to AZD1222 COVID-19 vaccine. This CDR3 comprises 17 residues. The V gene end was trimmed by 0 bases and the J gene end by 3 bases; junction bases not matched to a gene: 8. Germline lookup yields CDR1 MNHEY and CDR2 SVGEGT. TCRdb's table, derived via immunoSEQ multiplex PCR, lists solely in-frame clones and lacks some. Among approximately 77,000 clones listed, about 92% were seen once. Doses given second, at about 4 or about 12 weeks, were pooled. About this clone itself: The antigen remains undetermined.

Findings of the study overall: Donors in the cohort were predominantly white British and more often female, and clonal diversity was possibly underestimated. Compared with day 0, the breadth and depth of the Spike-specific TCR repertoire rose significantly after two doses of AZD1222.

Sequences were derived from peripheral blood, sampled 28 days after the second AZD1222 dose. The chain employs TRBV6-2 or TRBV6-3 and TRBJ2-4, with 7 nucleotides matching TRBD2. The TCR originated in an adult who received the AZD1222 COVID-19 vaccine. The CDR3 sequence is CASSYSGGARVKNIQYF. The CDR3 DNA reads as TGTGCCAGCAGTTACTCGGGAGGGGCAAGAGTCAAAAACATTCAGTACTTC.